This entry concerns a single TCR beta chain. The antigen remains unidentified. V lost 5 bases, J lost 7 bases, and 12 bases lay in between. CDR1 and CDR2 from the germline V gene are LNHDA and SQIVND (reference sequence). This CDR3 is 12 amino acids long. Using immunoSEQ multiplex PCR, the repertoire was profiled, and TCRdb retains in-frame clones only, with some absent. This sample yields some 94,000 clones, of which approximately 80% are seen a single time; roughly 24% belongs to the top ten. This record comes from a study of radiotherapy plus CTLA-4 blockade in lung cancer. Study context: Disease control was seen in about 30% of patients, objective responses in roughly 17%.

Findings of the study overall: Subsequent to radiotherapy plus ipilimumab, tumor-derived TCR clones underwent expansion in blood. Early blood T cell clone dynamics, with interferon-beta, were reported to best predict response.

Focal radiation was given together with CTLA-4 blockade (ipilimumab) to patients with chemo-refractory metastatic non-small-cell lung cancer. The TCR was taken from a human donor with non-small cell lung cancer that progressed on radiotherapy plus ipilimumab. The sequencing used peripheral blood, collected from a patient treated with radiotherapy plus ipilimumab. The rearrangement uses TRBV19 and TRBJ2-7; D is possibly TRBD1 (6 bases). CDR3: CASSQGTGEQYF. In DNA form, the CDR3 reads TGTGCCAGTAGTCAGGGGACGGGGGAGCAGTACTTC.